These 14 T cell receptor beta chains originate from one sample sequenced in a study of identical twins. In TCRdb, the 5' RACE reads were re-called with MiXCR into one record per CDR3 protein. This table holds 140,000 to 150,000 distinct CDR3 sequences, 3% to 4.5% found once. Source material: memory T cells sorted from blood. Source of these receptors: a man between 18 and 35 years old in good health.

The table lists this clonotype with many counts. The rearrangement links TRBV4-1 to TRBJ1-2; TRBD1 is a possible D gene (5 bases). The CDR3 extends over 14 amino acids. The V gene's germline CDR1 is MGHRA and CDR2 YSYEKL. Trimming took off 0 bases at V and 4 bases at J, with 9 bases between the two ends. Here the CDR3 reads CASSQEGTIYGYTF. The CDR3 DNA is TGCGCCAGCAGCCAAGAGGGGACCATCTATGGCTACACCTTC.

This clonotype has a count of ten or more. The J gene is TRBJ2-3, the V gene TRBV6-5; D gene ambiguous. The CDR3 spans 14 residues. Germline CDR1 is MNHEY and CDR2 is SVGAGI. The V end lost 2 bases, the J end lost 2 bases, and 8 bases lay between the germline ends. This CDR3 reads CASSYNAATDTQYF. The DNA of the CDR3 is TGTGCCAGCAGTTACAATGCCGCCACAGATACGCAGTATTTT.

This clonotype was seen repeatedly, ten times or more. The chain combines TRBV27 with TRBJ2-3; the D is unclear. This CDR3 is built from 14 residues. Germline CDR1 reads MNHEY; CDR2 reads SMNVEV (reference sequence). V lost 4 bases to trimming and J lost 2 bases, with 10 bases between them. The CDR3 spells CASSSSQFTDTQYF. CDR3 sequence (DNA): TGTGCCAGCAGTTCATCGCAGTTCACAGATACGCAGTATTTT.

In its sample, this clonotype was seen many times. The gene calls are TRBV12-3 or TRBV12-4 and TRBJ2-3; D possibly corresponds to TRBD2 (6 bases). CDR3 length equals 15 residues. Trimming left V 10 bases short and J 0 bases short, with 17 bases between. In DNA, the CDR3 is TGTGCCACCACACCCCTAGCGACTAGCACAGATACGCAGTATTTT. This codes for CATTPLATSTDTQYF.

The J gene is TRBJ2-1, the V gene TRBV5-8; a possible D gene is TRBD2 (6 bases). Germline CDR1 and CDR2: SGHTS and YDEGEE. The CDR3 totals 16 residues. V was cut by 4 bases and J by 1 base, with 15 bases left in between. The CDR3 loop is CASSQSGLTSYNEQFF. For the CDR3, the DNA is TGTGCCAGCAGCCAATCGGGACTTACTTCCTACAATGAGCAGTTCTTC.

This clonotype came up a few times. The genes are TRBV7-2 and TRBJ2-1, with D hard to call. From germline, CDR1 is SGHTA and CDR2 FQGNSA. The ends were cut back, 5 bases at V and 8 bases at J, with 19 bases in the middle. The CDR3 sequence is 15 residues long. CDR3 loop: CASSARAGAWYEQFF. CDR3 bases: TGTGCCAGCAGCGCTCGGGCAGGAGCATGGTATGAGCAGTTCTTC.

This clonotype was recorded many times. The V gene is TRBV19, the J gene TRBJ2-5; TRBD1 aligns across 8 bases. The ends lost 4 bases at V and 2 bases at J; junction bases unmatched: 6. The CDR3 consists of 15 residues. Germline V CDR1 and CDR2: LNHDA, SQIVND (reference sequence). CDR3 coding DNA: TGTGCCAGTAGTACTGGACAGGGCGGACAAGAGACCCAGTACTTC. This gives the protein CASSTGQGGQETQYF.

This clonotype was found many times. V is TRBV29-1 and J is TRBJ1-5; 10 bases are a match to TRBD1. Unmatched junction bases numbered 10, after V lost 3 bases and J lost 5 bases. CDR3 length: 16 amino acids. The germline V gene has CDR1 SQVTM and CDR2 ANQGSEA. CDR3 amino acids: CSVDRGGQGPHQPQHF. CDR3 coding DNA: TGCAGCGTTGATAGAGGGGGACAGGGGCCCCATCAGCCCCAGCATTTT.

This clonotype came up many times. The chain carries TRBV6-1 and TRBJ2-7; tentatively, D is TRBD1 (5 bases). Germline assignment: CDR1 MNHNS and CDR2 SASEGT. V was shortened by 6 bases and J by 2 bases, with 11 bases between the two germline ends. The CDR3 covers 13 residues. CDR3 sequence (DNA): TGTGCCAGCAGGCTCGGACACGCCTACGAGCAGTACTTC. Amino acid sequence: CASRLGHAYEQYF.

In this sample, this clonotype turned up many times. The chain joins TRBV7-9 to TRBJ2-1; a possible D gene is TRBD1 (6 bases). The germline CDR1 and CDR2 sequences are SEHNR and FQNEAQ (reference sequence). The V and J ends lost 5 bases and 10 bases respectively, with 12 bases between them. This CDR3 contains 12 residues. CDR3 bases: TGTGCCAGCAGCCTCAACAGGGAGGAGCAGTTCTTC. Amino acids: CASSLNREEQFF. Full variable domain (missing parts from reference TRBV7-9 and TRBJ2-1): DTGVSQNPRHKITKRGQNVTFRCDPISEHNRLYWYRQTLGQGPEFLTYFQNEAQLEKSRLLSDRFSAERPKGSFSTLEIQRTEQGDSAMYLCASSLNREEQFFGPGTRLTVL.

This clonotype was observed at least ten times. The chain recombines TRBV6-1 with TRBJ1-6; no firm D call. The germline CDR1 and CDR2 sequences are MNHNS and SASEGT. The V and J ends lost 2 bases and 10 bases respectively, with 9 bases between them. There are 13 residues in the CDR3. CDR3 nucleotide sequence: TGTGCCAGCAGTGAACTAGACCAATCACCCCTCCACTTT. Its translation: CASSELDQSPLHF.

Only a few counts were recorded for this clonotype. The rearrangement links TRBV7-2 to TRBJ2-4; unclear D gene. The V gene's germline CDR1 is SGHTA and CDR2 FQGNSA. The CDR3 length is 13 residues. Trimming shortened V by 4 bases and J by 6 bases, and 10 bases separated the two germline ends. CDR3 loop: CASSYSEANIQYF. CDR3 in DNA: TGTGCCAGCAGCTATTCCGAAGCAAACATTCAGTACTTC.

CDR3 protein: CSARDGNNEQFF. CDR3 DNA: TGCAGTGCTAGAGACGGAAACAATGAGCAGTTCTTC. The V gene is TRBV20-1, the J gene TRBJ2-1; D unclear. Germline CDR1 reads DFQATT; CDR2 reads SNEGSKA (reference sequence). V shed 0 bases and J shed 5 bases, with 5 bases lying between them. This CDR3 spans 12 amino acids.

The table lists this clonotype with a few counts. The chain combines TRBV7-2 with TRBJ2-1; D possibly corresponds to TRBD2 (5 bases). V gave up 1 base and J gave up 8 bases, with 18 bases separating them. CDR1 is SGHTA, CDR2 FQGNSA, per germline. This CDR3 is built from 16 residues. The CDR3 loop is CASSLGLARGKDEQFF. The CDR3 DNA reads TGTGCCAGCAGCTTAGGGCTAGCCCGGGGTAAGGATGAGCAGTTCTTC.